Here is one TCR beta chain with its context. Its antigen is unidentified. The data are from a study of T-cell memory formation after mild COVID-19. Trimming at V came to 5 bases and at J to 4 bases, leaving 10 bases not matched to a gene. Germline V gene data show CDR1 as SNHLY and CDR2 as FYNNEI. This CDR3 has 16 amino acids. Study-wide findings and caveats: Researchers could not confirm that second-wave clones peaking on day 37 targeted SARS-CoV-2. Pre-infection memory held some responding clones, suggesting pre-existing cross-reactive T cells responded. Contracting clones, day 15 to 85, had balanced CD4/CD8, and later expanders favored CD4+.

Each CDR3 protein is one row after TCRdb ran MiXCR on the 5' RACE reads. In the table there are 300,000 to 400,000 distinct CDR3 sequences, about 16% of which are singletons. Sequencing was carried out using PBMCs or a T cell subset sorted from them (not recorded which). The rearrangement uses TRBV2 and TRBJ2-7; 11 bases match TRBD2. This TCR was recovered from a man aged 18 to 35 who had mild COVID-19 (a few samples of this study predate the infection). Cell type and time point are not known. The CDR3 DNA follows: TGTGCCAGCAGTTTCGGCGGGACTAGCGGTTTTTACGAGCAGTACTTC. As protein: CASSFGGTSGFYEQYF.